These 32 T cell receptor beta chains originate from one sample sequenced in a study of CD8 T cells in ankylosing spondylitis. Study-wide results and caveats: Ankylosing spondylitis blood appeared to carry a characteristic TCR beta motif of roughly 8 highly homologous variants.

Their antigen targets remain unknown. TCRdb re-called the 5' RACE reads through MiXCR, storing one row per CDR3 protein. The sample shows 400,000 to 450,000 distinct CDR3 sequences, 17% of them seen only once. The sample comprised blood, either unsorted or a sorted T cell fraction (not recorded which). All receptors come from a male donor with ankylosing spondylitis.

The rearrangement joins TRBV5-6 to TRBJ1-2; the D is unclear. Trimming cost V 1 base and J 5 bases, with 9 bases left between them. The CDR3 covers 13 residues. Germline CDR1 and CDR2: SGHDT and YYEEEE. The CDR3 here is CASSLYGLYGYTF. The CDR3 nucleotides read TGTGCCAGCAGCTTGTACGGTCTTTATGGCTACACCTTC.

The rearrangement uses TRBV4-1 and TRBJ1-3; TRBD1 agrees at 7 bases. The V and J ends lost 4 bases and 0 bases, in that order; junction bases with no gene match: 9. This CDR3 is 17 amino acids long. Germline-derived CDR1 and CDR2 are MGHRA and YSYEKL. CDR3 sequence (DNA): TGCGCCAGCAGCCGACCGGGACAGACCTACTCTGGAAACACCATATATTTT. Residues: CASSRPGQTYSGNTIYF.

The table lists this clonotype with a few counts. The CDR3 nucleotides are TGTGCCAGCAGTGTCTTCCCGGGAGCTAACACTGAAGCTTTCTTT. Encoded protein: CASSVFPGANTEAFF. V and J are TRBV6-1 and TRBJ1-1; D not certain. Per germline, CDR1 MNHNS and CDR2 SASEGT. Trimming left V 4 bases short and J 2 bases short, with 14 bases between. This CDR3 has 15 residues.

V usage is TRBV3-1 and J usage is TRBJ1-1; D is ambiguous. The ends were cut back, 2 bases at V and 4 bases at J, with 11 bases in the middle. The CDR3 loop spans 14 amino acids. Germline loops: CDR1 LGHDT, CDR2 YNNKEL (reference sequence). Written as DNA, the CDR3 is TGTGCCAGCAGCCAATTCGGGGAGGGCACTGAAGCTTTCTTT. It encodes CASSQFGEGTEAFF.

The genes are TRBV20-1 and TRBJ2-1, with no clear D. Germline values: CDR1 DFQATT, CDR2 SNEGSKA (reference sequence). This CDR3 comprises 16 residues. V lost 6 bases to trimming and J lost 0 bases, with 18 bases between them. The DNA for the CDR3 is TGCAGTGCCCGCGTGGCGGTGTCACCCTCCTACAATGAGCAGTTCTTC. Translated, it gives CSARVAVSPSYNEQFF.

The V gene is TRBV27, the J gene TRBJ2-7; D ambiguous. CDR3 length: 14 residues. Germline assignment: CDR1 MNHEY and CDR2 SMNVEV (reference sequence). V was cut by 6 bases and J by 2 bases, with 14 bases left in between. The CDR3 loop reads CASSPRTEPYEQYF. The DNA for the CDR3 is TGTGCCAGCAGCCCTCGGACGGAGCCCTACGAGCAGTACTTC.

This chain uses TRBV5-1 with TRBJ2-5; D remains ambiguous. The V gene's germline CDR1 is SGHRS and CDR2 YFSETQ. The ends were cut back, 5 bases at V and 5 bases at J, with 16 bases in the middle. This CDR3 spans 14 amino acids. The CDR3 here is CASRHSPPGETQYF. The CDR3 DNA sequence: TGCGCCAGCAGGCACAGTCCCCCGGGCGAGACCCAGTACTTC.

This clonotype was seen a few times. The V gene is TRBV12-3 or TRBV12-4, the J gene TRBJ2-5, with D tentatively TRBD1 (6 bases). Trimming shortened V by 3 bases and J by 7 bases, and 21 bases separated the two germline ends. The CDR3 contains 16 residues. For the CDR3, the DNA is TGTGCCAGCAGTTTCGACCTGGGACACTTCCCGGGGACCCAGTACTTC. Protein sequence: CASSFDLGHFPGTQYF.

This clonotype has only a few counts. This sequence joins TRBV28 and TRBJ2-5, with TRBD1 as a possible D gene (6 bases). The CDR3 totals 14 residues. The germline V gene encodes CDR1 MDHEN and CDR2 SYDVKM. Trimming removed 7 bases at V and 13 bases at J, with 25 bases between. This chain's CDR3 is CASIFHSKGQFMYF. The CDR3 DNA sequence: TGTGCCAGCATTTTTCATAGTAAAGGACAGTTCATGTACTTC.

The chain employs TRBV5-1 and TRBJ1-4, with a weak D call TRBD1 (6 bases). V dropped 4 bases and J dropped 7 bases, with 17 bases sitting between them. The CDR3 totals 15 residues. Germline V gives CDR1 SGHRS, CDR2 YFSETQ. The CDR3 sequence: CASSPGWLGGEKLFF. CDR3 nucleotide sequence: TGCGCCAGCAGCCCGGGTTGGCTAGGGGGTGAAAAACTGTTTTTT. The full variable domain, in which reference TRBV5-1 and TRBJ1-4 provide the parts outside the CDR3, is KAGVTQTPRYLIKTRGQQVTLSCSPISGHRSVSWYQQTPGQGLQFLFEYFSETQRNKGNFPGRFSGRQFSNSRSEMNVSTLELGDSALYLCASSPGWLGGEKLFFGSGTQLSVL.

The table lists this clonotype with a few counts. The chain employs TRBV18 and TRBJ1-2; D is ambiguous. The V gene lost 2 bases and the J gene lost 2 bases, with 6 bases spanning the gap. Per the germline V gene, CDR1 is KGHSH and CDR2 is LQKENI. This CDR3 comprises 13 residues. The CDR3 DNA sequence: TGTGCCAGCTCACCATTGGACAACTATGGCTACACCTTC. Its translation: CASSPLDNYGYTF.

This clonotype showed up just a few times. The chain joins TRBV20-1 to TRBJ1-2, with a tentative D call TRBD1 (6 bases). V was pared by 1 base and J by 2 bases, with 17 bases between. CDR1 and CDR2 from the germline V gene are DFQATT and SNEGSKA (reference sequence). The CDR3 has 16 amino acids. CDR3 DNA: TGCAGTGCTAGAGTTAAGTTTGAGACAGGAAACTATGGCTACACCTTC. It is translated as CSARVKFETGNYGYTF.

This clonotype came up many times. The CDR3 nucleotides are TGTGCCAGCAGCTTAGTTGGGGGAACTAGCAATCAGCCCCAGCATTTT. Translated, it gives CASSLVGGTSNQPQHF. This chain connects TRBV7-8 to TRBJ1-5; D is possibly TRBD1 (5 bases). This CDR3 is 16 amino acids long. The V and J ends lost 1 base and 0 bases respectively, with 10 bases between them. The germline gives CDR1 SGHVS, CDR2 FQNEAQ.

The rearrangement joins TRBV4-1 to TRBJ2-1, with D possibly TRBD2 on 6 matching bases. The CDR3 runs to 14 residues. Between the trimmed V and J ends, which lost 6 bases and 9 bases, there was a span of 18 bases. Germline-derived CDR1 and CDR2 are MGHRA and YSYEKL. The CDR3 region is CASRIGRLDAEQFF. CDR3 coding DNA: TGCGCCAGCAGAATCGGTCGACTAGATGCTGAGCAGTTCTTC.

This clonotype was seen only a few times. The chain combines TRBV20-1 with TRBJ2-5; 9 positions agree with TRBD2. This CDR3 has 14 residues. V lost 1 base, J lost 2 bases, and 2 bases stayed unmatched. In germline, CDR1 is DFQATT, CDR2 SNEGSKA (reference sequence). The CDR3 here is CSARGRGGQETQYF. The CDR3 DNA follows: TGCAGTGCTAGAGGGCGGGGGGGTCAAGAGACCCAGTACTTC.

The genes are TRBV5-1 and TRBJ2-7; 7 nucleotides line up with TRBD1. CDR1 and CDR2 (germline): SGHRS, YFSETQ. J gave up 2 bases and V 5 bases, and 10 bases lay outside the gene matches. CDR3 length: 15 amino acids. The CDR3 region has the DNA TGCGCCAGCAGGGATACCGGGACAGCCACCTACGAGCAGTACTTC. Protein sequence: CASRDTGTATYEQYF.

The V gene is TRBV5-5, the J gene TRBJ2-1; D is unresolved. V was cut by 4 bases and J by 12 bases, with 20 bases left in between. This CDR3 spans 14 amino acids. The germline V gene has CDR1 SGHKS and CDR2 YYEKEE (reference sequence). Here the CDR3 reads CASSQNPGPRRQFF. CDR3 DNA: TGTGCCAGCAGCCAGAACCCGGGCCCCCGTCGGCAGTTCTTC.

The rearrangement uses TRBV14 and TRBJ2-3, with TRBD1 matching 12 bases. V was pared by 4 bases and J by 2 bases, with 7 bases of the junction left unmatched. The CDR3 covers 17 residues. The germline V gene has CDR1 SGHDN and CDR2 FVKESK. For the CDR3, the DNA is TGTGCCAGCAGCCCCCGGGACAGGGGGCCTATCACAGATACGCAGTATTTT. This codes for CASSPRDRGPITDTQYF.

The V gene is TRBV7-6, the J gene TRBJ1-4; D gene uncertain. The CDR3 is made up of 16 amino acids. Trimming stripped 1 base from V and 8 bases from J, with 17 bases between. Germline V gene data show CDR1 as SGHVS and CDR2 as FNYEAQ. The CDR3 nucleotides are TGTGCCAGCAGCTTAGGCCCCAGGCAGGAAGTAGAAAAACTGTTTTTT. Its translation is CASSLGPRQEVEKLFF.

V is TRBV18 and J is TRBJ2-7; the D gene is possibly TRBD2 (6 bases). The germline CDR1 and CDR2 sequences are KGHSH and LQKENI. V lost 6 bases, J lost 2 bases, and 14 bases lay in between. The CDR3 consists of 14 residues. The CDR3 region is CASSRLAPPYEQYF. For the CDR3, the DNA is TGTGCCAGCTCGCGGCTAGCGCCACCCTACGAGCAGTACTTC.

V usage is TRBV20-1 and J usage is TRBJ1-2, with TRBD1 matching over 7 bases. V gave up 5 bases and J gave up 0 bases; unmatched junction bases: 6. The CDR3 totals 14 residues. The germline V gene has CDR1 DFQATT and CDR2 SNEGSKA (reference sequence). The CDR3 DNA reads TGCAGTGCTGCCGGGGACAGTACTAACTATGGCTACACCTTC. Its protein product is CSAAGDSTNYGYTF.

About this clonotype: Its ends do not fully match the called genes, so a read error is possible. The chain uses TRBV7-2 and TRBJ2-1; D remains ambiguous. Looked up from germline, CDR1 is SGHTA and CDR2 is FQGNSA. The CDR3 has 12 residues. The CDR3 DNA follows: TGTGCCAGCAGCTTAGGTGACCCTCGTGCCCTCTTC. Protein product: CASSLGDPRALF.

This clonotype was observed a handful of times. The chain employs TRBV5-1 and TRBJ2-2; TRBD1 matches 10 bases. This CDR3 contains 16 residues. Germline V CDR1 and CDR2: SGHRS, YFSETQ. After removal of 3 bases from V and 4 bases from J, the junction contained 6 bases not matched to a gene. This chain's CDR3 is CASSWTGGASTGELFF. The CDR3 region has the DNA TGCGCCAGCAGCTGGACAGGGGGAGCGAGCACCGGGGAGCTGTTTTTT.

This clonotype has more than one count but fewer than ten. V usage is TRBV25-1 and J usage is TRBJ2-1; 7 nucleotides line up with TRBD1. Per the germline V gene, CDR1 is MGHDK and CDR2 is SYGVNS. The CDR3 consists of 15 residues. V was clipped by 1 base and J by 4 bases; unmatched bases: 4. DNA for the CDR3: TGTGCCAGCAGTGAATTGTCGGGACAGTACAATGAGCAGTTCTTC. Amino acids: CASSELSGQYNEQFF.

CDR3 in DNA: TGTGCCAGCAGCCAAGAGATAAAGCGGGAGGTGCCAGATACGCAGTATTTT. Its protein is CASSQEIKREVPDTQYF. V gene TRBV4-2 combines with J gene TRBJ2-3, with 9 bases matching TRBD2. The V segment lost 0 bases and the J segment 4 bases; nucleotides outside the gene matches: 8. This CDR3 spans 17 amino acids. The germline gives CDR1 LGHNA, CDR2 YNFKEQ.

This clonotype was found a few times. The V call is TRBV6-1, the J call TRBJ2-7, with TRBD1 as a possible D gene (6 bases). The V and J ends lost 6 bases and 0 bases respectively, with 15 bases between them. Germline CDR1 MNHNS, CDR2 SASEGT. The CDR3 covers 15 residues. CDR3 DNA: TGTGCCAGCAGGATGGACAGCCTGAGCTCCTACGAGCAGTACTTC. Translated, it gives CASRMDSLSSYEQYF.

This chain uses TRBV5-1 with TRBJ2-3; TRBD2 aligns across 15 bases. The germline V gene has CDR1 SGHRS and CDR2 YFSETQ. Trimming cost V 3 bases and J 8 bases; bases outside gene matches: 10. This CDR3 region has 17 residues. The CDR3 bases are TGCGCCAGCAGCTCATGGACTAGCGGGGGGGACTCGGGTACGCAGTATTTT. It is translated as CASSSWTSGGDSGTQYF.

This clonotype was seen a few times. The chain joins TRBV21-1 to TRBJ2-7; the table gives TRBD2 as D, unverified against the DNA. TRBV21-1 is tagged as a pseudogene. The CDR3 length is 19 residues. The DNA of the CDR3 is TGTGCCAGCAGCAAACTCTTGGGGGAAAGCGGGAGGGCCCCCTACGAGCAGTACTTC. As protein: CASSKLLGESGRAPYEQYF.

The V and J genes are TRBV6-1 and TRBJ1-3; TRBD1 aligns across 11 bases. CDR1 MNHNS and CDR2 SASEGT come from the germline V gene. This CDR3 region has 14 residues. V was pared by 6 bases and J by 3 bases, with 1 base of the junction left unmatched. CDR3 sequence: CASRDRGLGNTIYF. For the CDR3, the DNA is TGTGCCAGCAGGGACAGGGGGCTTGGAAACACCATATATTTT.

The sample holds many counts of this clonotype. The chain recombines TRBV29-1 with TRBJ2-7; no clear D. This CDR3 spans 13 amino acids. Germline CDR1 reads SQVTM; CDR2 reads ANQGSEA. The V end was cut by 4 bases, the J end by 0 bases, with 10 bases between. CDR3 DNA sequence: TGCAGCGTTGCAGACATTAGCTCCTACGAGCAGTACTTC. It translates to CSVADISSYEQYF.

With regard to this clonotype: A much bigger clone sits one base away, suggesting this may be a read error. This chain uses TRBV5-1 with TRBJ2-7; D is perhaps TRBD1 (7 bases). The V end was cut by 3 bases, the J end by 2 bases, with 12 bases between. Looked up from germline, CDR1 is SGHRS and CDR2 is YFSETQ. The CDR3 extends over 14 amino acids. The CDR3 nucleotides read TGCGCCAGCAGCTGGGGGGACAGCCCCTACGAGCAGTACTTC. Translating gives CASSWGDSPYEQYF.

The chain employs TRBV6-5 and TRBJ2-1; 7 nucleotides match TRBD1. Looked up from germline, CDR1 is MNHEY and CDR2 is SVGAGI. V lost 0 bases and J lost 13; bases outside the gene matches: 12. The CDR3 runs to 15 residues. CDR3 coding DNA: TGTGCCAGCAGTTACTCTTCTGGGACCCGACAGGGACAGTTCTTC. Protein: CASSYSSGTRQGQFF.